A selection of T cell receptor beta chains follows, all from one sample in a study of graft-versus-host responses after intestinal transplantation. Clones were sequenced by immunoSEQ multiplex PCR, and TCRdb holds only the in-frame ones, with some missing. This table holds roughly 75,000 clones, 91% found once. Antigens for these TCRs are unknown. This material consisted of unstimulated CD4+ T cells sorted from spleen or lymph node cells, taken before intestinal transplant. These receptors were obtained from a human donor who received an intestinal transplant. The CDR3 runs from the conserved cysteine through the conserved F or W. D genes are given only for firm matches. Expanded clones are given a class, and other clones once, few, many or no size at all.

>TRBV2|12|TRBJ2-3|-|-
TGTGCCAGCAGCAGGGCTACAGATACGCAGTATTTT
CASSRATDTQYF
>TRBV27|17|TRBJ2-1|TRBD2|-
TGTGCCAGCAGTTCCCTCTTATTAGCGGGGGTCTACAATGAGCAGTTCTTC
CASSSLLLAGVYNEQFF
>TRBV6-5|16|TRBJ1-3|-|few
TGTGCCAGCAGTTACCAACGACAGCTCTCTGGAAACACCATATATTTT
CASSYQRQLSGNTIYF
>TRBV11-3|13|TRBJ1-1|TRBD1|-
TGTGCCAGCAGCTTCGGGGACAGTTCTGAAGCTTTCTTT
CASSFGDSSEAFF
>TRBV4-1|20|TRBJ1-6|TRBD1|-
TGCGCCAGCAGCCACGAGGACAGGGCTCGGACGAGCTCCTATAATTCACCCCTCCACTTT
CASSHEDRARTSSYNSPLHF
>TRBV7-2|14|TRBJ2-7|-|-
TGTGCCAGCAGCTTAAATAGGCTAGCCAACGAGCAGTACTTC
CASSLNRLANEQYF
>TRBV29-1|16|TRBJ2-5|-|-
TGCAGCGTTGACGCTGTGGCGGGGGCGATGAGAGAGACCCAGTACTTC
CSVDAVAGAMRETQYF
>TRBV6-1|12|TRBJ2-7|-|-
TGTGCCAGCAGTGAATCAACCCGGTTGCCGTACTTC
CASSESTRLPYF
>TRBV15|13|TRBJ2-7|-|-
TGTGCCACCAGCAGAGTGTACTCCTACGAGCAGTACTTC
CATSRVYSYEQYF
>TRBV30|12|TRBJ2-7|-|-
TGTGCCTGGAGCACGGCGGGCGACGAGCAGTACTTC
CAWSTAGDEQYF
>TRBV12-5|16|TRBJ1-1|TRBD1|-
TGTGCTAGTGGTTTGCAGGGGGCCCCCCGAAACACTGAAGCTTTCTTT
CASGLQGAPRNTEAFF
>TRBV5-1|15|TRBJ2-7|TRBD1|-
TGCGCCAGCAGCTCCGGGACAGGGGGCTTTCTTGAGCAGTACTTC
CASSSGTGGFLEQYF
>TRBV7-2|15|TRBJ2-2|-|-
TGTGCCAGCAGCTTGGAGGGTCTTAACACCGGGGAGCTGTTTTTT
CASSLEGLNTGELFF
>TRBV18|16|TRBJ2-7|TRBD1|-
TGTGCCAGCTCACGAGGGTTGGGGACAGGGGGCTACGAGCAGTACTTC
CASSRGLGTGGYEQYF
>TRBV14|14|TRBJ1-4|TRBD1|few
TGTGCCAGCAGTCACAGGGGACGTGGGGAAAAACTGTTTTTT
CASSHRGRGEKLFF
>TRBV5-1|16|TRBJ2-3|TRBD1|-
TGCGCCAGCAGCTTGGTGGTCGGGACAGGGACAGATACGCAGTATTTT
CASSLVVGTGTDTQYF
>TRBV30|15|TRBJ2-2|TRBD2|-
TGTGCCTGGAGTGGACGGGGGGGATACACCGGGGAGCTGTTTTTT
CAWSGRGGYTGELFF
>TRBV27|14|TRBJ1-1|-|-
TGTGCCAGCAGCCGGAAAGGGCGGGGAACTGAAGCTTTCTTT
CASSRKGRGTEAFF
>TRBV30|11|TRBJ1-2|-|-
TGTGCCTGGAGCCTAGGGTTGGGAGTCACCTTC
CAWSLGLGVTF
>TRBV19|17|TRBJ1-1|TRBD1|-
TGTGCCAGTAGTACCCGACTTCTGACAGGGGGCGACACTGAAGCTTTCTTT
CASSTRLLTGGDTEAFF
>TRBV6-1|14|TRBJ1-3|-|-
TGTGCCAGCAGTGCCCGACAGGCTGGAAACACCATATATTTT
CASSARQAGNTIYF
>TRBV7-9|15|TRBJ2-7|TRBD2|once
TGTGCCAGCAGTTGGACTAGCGGGGGGGCTTACGAGCAGTACTTC
CASSWTSGGAYEQYF
>TRBV7-2|15|TRBJ2-3|TRBD1|once
TGTGCCAGCAGCCCAGGACAGGGGTGGACAGATACGCAGTATTTT
CASSPGQGWTDTQYF
>TRBV7-9|14|TRBJ1-2|TRBD1|-
TGTGCCAGCAGCTTAGAAAGGACAGGGTATGGCTACACCTTC
CASSLERTGYGYTF
>TRBV30|15|TRBJ2-2|TRBD1|-
TGTGCCTGGAGAAGACAGGGCTGGAACACCGGGGAGCTGTTTTTT
CAWRRQGWNTGELFF
>TRBV7-2|12|TRBJ1-2|-|-
TGTGCCAGCAGCTTAGCCGGGGATGGCTACACCTTC
CASSLAGDGYTF